This is a list of T cell receptor beta chains from one sample in a study of memory CD4+ T cells and cytomegalovirus serostatus. TCRdb's copy holds only in-frame clones and misses some; the assay was immunoSEQ multiplex PCR. The repertoire includes 50,000 to 60,000 clones, over 60% of them detected once, and more than 1.1% sits in the top ten. Material for sequencing was memory CD4+ T cells from blood. The receptors originated from an adult in good health and CMV-seropositive. CDR3s include the opening cysteine and the closing phenylalanine or tryptophan. The D gene is left open where the match is weak. Size is stated for part of the rows, as once, few or many counts, or as a class when the clone is expanded.

j_call: TRBJ1-2
cdr3_length: 14
d_call: NA
clone_size: NA
v_call: TRBV2
cdr3_nt: TGTGCCAGCAGTGAAAGGGGGGCCGGCCCCGGCTACACCTTC
cdr3_aa: CASSERGAGPGYTF

j_call: TRBJ1-2
cdr3_length: 12
d_call: NA
clone_size: NA
v_call: TRBV29-1
cdr3_nt: TGCAGCGTTGTTATGGCTAACTATGGCTACACCTTC
cdr3_aa: CSVVMANYGYTF

j_call: TRBJ1-4
cdr3_length: 14
d_call: NA
clone_size: few
v_call: TRBV10-3
cdr3_nt: TGTGCCATCAGGTCCGGGGCAACTAATGAAAAACTGTTTTTT
cdr3_aa: CAIRSGATNEKLFF

j_call: TRBJ1-1
cdr3_length: 12
d_call: TRBD1
clone_size: NA
v_call: TRBV7-3
cdr3_nt: TGTGCCAGCAGCTCGGGACAGGGACGAGCTTTCTTT
cdr3_aa: CASSSGQGRAFF

j_call: TRBJ2-7
cdr3_length: 16
d_call: NA
clone_size: NA
v_call: TRBV19
cdr3_nt: TGTGCCAGTAGGCGGGATGGGGGCGAGGGTGGATACGAGCAGTACTTC
cdr3_aa: CASRRDGGEGGYEQYF

j_call: TRBJ2-5
cdr3_length: 14
d_call: NA
clone_size: once
v_call: TRBV27
cdr3_nt: TGTGCCAGCAGCTACAGGGACGGAGGAGAGACCCAGTACTTC
cdr3_aa: CASSYRDGGETQYF

j_call: TRBJ2-1
cdr3_length: 16
d_call: TRBD2
clone_size: NA
v_call: TRBV18
cdr3_nt: TGTGCCAGCTCACCTGTAGCGGGCCGGCGTGGTAATGAGCAGTTCTTC
cdr3_aa: CASSPVAGRRGNEQFF

j_call: TRBJ1-2
cdr3_length: 13
d_call: NA
clone_size: NA
v_call: TRBV18
cdr3_nt: TGTGCCAGCTCACCACCGCCCGGGTCTGGCTACACCTTC
cdr3_aa: CASSPPPGSGYTF

j_call: TRBJ2-1
cdr3_length: 14
d_call: NA
clone_size: few
v_call: TRBV7-7
cdr3_nt: TGTGCTAGCAGCTTAGGCCCGACAACACATGAGCAGTTCTTC
cdr3_aa: CASSLGPTTHEQFF

j_call: TRBJ1-4
cdr3_length: 15
d_call: NA
clone_size: NA
v_call: TRBV5-1
cdr3_nt: TGCGCCAGCAGCTTGGAAAGGGGAACTAATGAAAAACTGTTTTTT
cdr3_aa: CASSLERGTNEKLFF

j_call: TRBJ2-5
cdr3_length: 15
d_call: TRBD1
clone_size: NA
v_call: TRBV30
cdr3_nt: TGTGCCTGGAGAGGAAGGACAGGGGGAATGGAGACCCAGTACTTC
cdr3_aa: CAWRGRTGGMETQYF

j_call: TRBJ2-4
cdr3_length: 19
d_call: TRBD2
clone_size: NA
v_call: TRBV2
cdr3_nt: TGTGCCAGCAGTGAAGCGTCGGTAAGACTAGCGACAACAACGAACATTCAGTACTTC
cdr3_aa: CASSEASVRLATTTNIQYF

j_call: TRBJ1-5
cdr3_length: 15
d_call: NA
clone_size: NA
v_call: TRBV4-2
cdr3_nt: TGTGCCAGCAGCCAGGCCGGGTTTTACAATCAGCCCCAGCATTTT
cdr3_aa: CASSQAGFYNQPQHF

j_call: TRBJ1-6
cdr3_length: 13
d_call: NA
clone_size: NA
v_call: TRBV27
cdr3_nt: TGTGCCAGCCGGTCAGAGAGGGTTTCACCCCTCCACTTT
cdr3_aa: CASRSERVSPLHF

j_call: TRBJ2-3
cdr3_length: 16
d_call: NA
clone_size: NA
v_call: TRBV7-2
cdr3_nt: TGTGCCAGCAGCTTAGAAGGGTCATTGATCACAGATACGCAGTATTTT
cdr3_aa: CASSLEGSLITDTQYF

j_call: TRBJ2-2
cdr3_length: 15
d_call: NA
clone_size: NA
v_call: TRBV5-1
cdr3_nt: TGCGCCAGCAGCTTAAGACAGATACAAACCGGGGAGCTGTTTTTT
cdr3_aa: CASSLRQIQTGELFF

j_call: TRBJ2-3
cdr3_length: 15
d_call: TRBD2
clone_size: NA
v_call: TRBV19
cdr3_nt: TGTGCCAGTAGAAGTAGCGGGATCTTCACAGATACGCAGTATTTT
cdr3_aa: CASRSSGIFTDTQYF

j_call: TRBJ1-5
cdr3_length: 15
d_call: NA
clone_size: NA
v_call: TRBV30
cdr3_nt: TGTGCCTGGAGTGTCGGGGGGTGGGGGAATCAGCCCCAGCATTTT
cdr3_aa: CAWSVGGWGNQPQHF

j_call: TRBJ2-3
cdr3_length: 16
d_call: NA
clone_size: NA
v_call: TRBV15
cdr3_nt: TGTGCCACCAGCAGAGAGGGGTACAGGAGCACAGATACGCAGTATTTT
cdr3_aa: CATSREGYRSTDTQYF

j_call: TRBJ2-2
cdr3_length: 16
d_call: NA
clone_size: NA
v_call: TRBV5-1
cdr3_nt: TGCGCCAGCAGCCCTTCTTCGATTGCGAGGACCGGGGAGCTGTTTTTT
cdr3_aa: CASSPSSIARTGELFF

j_call: TRBJ1-1
cdr3_length: 16
d_call: NA
clone_size: NA
v_call: TRBV7-3
cdr3_nt: TGTGCCAGCACCAATTACCCCCAGGGAAAGGGCACTGAAGCTTTCTTT
cdr3_aa: CASTNYPQGKGTEAFF

j_call: TRBJ1-6
cdr3_length: 15
d_call: TRBD1
clone_size: NA
v_call: TRBV6-5
cdr3_nt: TGTGCCAGCAGTTACTCTACAGGGGCCGATTCACCCCTCCACTTT
cdr3_aa: CASSYSTGADSPLHF

j_call: TRBJ2-2
cdr3_length: 14
d_call: NA
clone_size: NA
v_call: TRBV2
cdr3_nt: TGTGCCAGCAGTGCCTTATTGGGCACCGGGGAGCTGTTTTTT
cdr3_aa: CASSALLGTGELFF

j_call: TRBJ1-2
cdr3_length: 13
d_call: TRBD1
clone_size: NA
v_call: TRBV11-2
cdr3_nt: TGTGCCAGCAGCTTGGCAGGGGGAGGTGGCTACACCTTC
cdr3_aa: CASSLAGGGGYTF

j_call: TRBJ1-2
cdr3_length: 13
d_call: NA
clone_size: NA
v_call: TRBV6-1
cdr3_nt: TGTGCCAGCAGTGAGAGGCGGAACTATGGCTACACCTTC
cdr3_aa: CASSERRNYGYTF

j_call: TRBJ2-7
cdr3_length: 15
d_call: TRBD1
clone_size: NA
v_call: TRBV2
cdr3_nt: TGTGCCAGCAGCCAATTACCGGGACAGGGGAACGAGCAGTACTTC
cdr3_aa: CASSQLPGQGNEQYF

j_call: TRBJ2-1
cdr3_length: 16
d_call: NA
clone_size: NA
v_call: TRBV19
cdr3_nt: TGTGCCAGTAGTATTACTGGGAGTCTCCTGGGCAATGAGCAGTTCTTC
cdr3_aa: CASSITGSLLGNEQFF

j_call: TRBJ2-7
cdr3_length: 14
d_call: NA
clone_size: NA
v_call: TRBV27
cdr3_nt: TGTGCCAGCAGTTTCGGCCGAACACAAGATGAGCAGTACTTC
cdr3_aa: CASSFGRTQDEQYF

j_call: TRBJ2-3
cdr3_length: 16
d_call: TRBD2
clone_size: NA
v_call: TRBV5-1
cdr3_nt: TGCGCCAGCAGCTTGGCCCCGACTAGCGGGAGCGATACGCAGTATTTT
cdr3_aa: CASSLAPTSGSDTQYF

j_call: TRBJ1-2
cdr3_length: 15
d_call: TRBD1
clone_size: NA
v_call: TRBV9
cdr3_nt: TGTGCCAGCAGCTCCTGGACAGGGAGTCACTATGGCTACACCTTC
cdr3_aa: CASSSWTGSHYGYTF

j_call: TRBJ2-7
cdr3_length: 14
d_call: NA
clone_size: NA
v_call: TRBV28
cdr3_nt: TGTGCCAGCAGTCCGCCTCGGGATTCCTACGAGCAGTACTTC
cdr3_aa: CASSPPRDSYEQYF

j_call: TRBJ1-2
cdr3_length: 13
d_call: NA
clone_size: NA
v_call: TRBV6-5
cdr3_nt: TGTGCCAGCAGTCTACGATACGACTATGGCTACACCTTC
cdr3_aa: CASSLRYDYGYTF

j_call: TRBJ1-4
cdr3_length: 14
d_call: NA
clone_size: few
v_call: TRBV27
cdr3_nt: TGTGCCAGCAGTTTAAACAGAGATAATGAAAAACTGTTTTTT
cdr3_aa: CASSLNRDNEKLFF

j_call: TRBJ2-1
cdr3_length: 14
d_call: NA
clone_size: NA
v_call: TRBV2
cdr3_nt: TGTGCCAGCACCGCCCGGGGCTTGATCTATGAGCAGTTCTTC
cdr3_aa: CASTARGLIYEQFF

j_call: TRBJ1-2
cdr3_length: 14
d_call: NA
clone_size: few
v_call: TRBV6-5
cdr3_nt: TGTGCCAGCAGTTACCAGACCGGTCGCTATGGCTACACCTTC
cdr3_aa: CASSYQTGRYGYTF

j_call: TRBJ2-2
cdr3_length: 16
d_call: NA
clone_size: once
v_call: TRBV5-1
cdr3_nt: TGCGCCAGCAGATTGGCCCCAGGGGACAACACCGGGGAGCTGTTTTTT
cdr3_aa: CASRLAPGDNTGELFF

j_call: TRBJ1-1
cdr3_length: 15
d_call: NA
clone_size: NA
v_call: TRBV4-3
cdr3_nt: TGCGCCAGCAGCCAAGAGTACGGCCGGGACACTGAAGCTTTCTTT
cdr3_aa: CASSQEYGRDTEAFF

j_call: TRBJ1-5
cdr3_length: 15
d_call: TRBD1
clone_size: NA
v_call: TRBV19
cdr3_nt: TGTGCCAGTAGAGAAGACAGGGCTGGCAATCAGCCCCAGCATTTT
cdr3_aa: CASREDRAGNQPQHF

j_call: TRBJ1-5
cdr3_length: 16
d_call: NA
clone_size: few
v_call: TRBV28
cdr3_nt: TGTGCCAGCACCTTAAGAAGCCCCCGGGGCGATCAGCCCCAGCATTTT
cdr3_aa: CASTLRSPRGDQPQHF

j_call: TRBJ1-5
cdr3_length: 15
d_call: NA
clone_size: NA
v_call: TRBV6-6
cdr3_nt: TGTGCCAGCAGCTACGAGGGAGGGAGCAATCAGCCCCAGCATTTT
cdr3_aa: CASSYEGGSNQPQHF

j_call: TRBJ2-5
cdr3_length: 13
d_call: NA
clone_size: NA
v_call: TRBV6-5
cdr3_nt: TGTGCCAGCAGTTACGCCTCTCATGAGACCCAGTACTTC
cdr3_aa: CASSYASHETQYF

j_call: TRBJ2-7
cdr3_length: 12
d_call: NA
clone_size: NA
v_call: TRBV5-1
cdr3_nt: TGCGCCAGCAGCTCAGACATGAACGAGCAGTACTTC
cdr3_aa: CASSSDMNEQYF

j_call: TRBJ2-3
cdr3_length: 16
d_call: NA
clone_size: few
v_call: TRBV7-9
cdr3_nt: TGTGCCAGCAGCCCCACGAGGACCTCCCACAGTGATACGCAGTATTTT
cdr3_aa: CASSPTRTSHSDTQYF

j_call: TRBJ1-4
cdr3_length: 14
d_call: TRBD1
clone_size: NA
v_call: TRBV19
cdr3_nt: TGTGCCAGTGGGACCGGGACAGGGGGAAAAAAACTGTTTTTT
cdr3_aa: CASGTGTGGKKLFF

j_call: TRBJ1-2
cdr3_length: 14
d_call: TRBD1
clone_size: NA
v_call: TRBV2
cdr3_nt: TGTGCCAGCAGTGACCAACCGACAGGGTATGGCTACACCTTC
cdr3_aa: CASSDQPTGYGYTF

j_call: TRBJ2-3
cdr3_length: 15
d_call: NA
clone_size: NA
v_call: TRBV27
cdr3_nt: TGTGCCAGCAAGGGGGGGTACCGTAGCACAGATACGCAGTATTTT
cdr3_aa: CASKGGYRSTDTQYF

j_call: TRBJ2-3
cdr3_length: 19
d_call: NA
clone_size: NA
v_call: TRBV9
cdr3_nt: TGTGCCAGCAGCCCCTTCACCCCGGGAATAGACGCTCCCACAGATACGCAGTATTTT
cdr3_aa: CASSPFTPGIDAPTDTQYF

j_call: TRBJ2-5
cdr3_length: 16
d_call: TRBD2
clone_size: NA
v_call: TRBV7-7
cdr3_nt: TGTGCTAGCAGCGAAACCCCCCAGCGGGGCCGGGAGACCCAGTACTTC
cdr3_aa: CASSETPQRGRETQYF

j_call: TRBJ1-5
cdr3_length: 15
d_call: NA
clone_size: NA
v_call: TRBV15
cdr3_nt: TGTGCCACCAGCAGAGAGGACAGTAGCAATCAGCCCCAGCATTTT
cdr3_aa: CATSREDSSNQPQHF

j_call: TRBJ1-2
cdr3_length: 13
d_call: NA
clone_size: few
v_call: TRBV6-1
cdr3_nt: TGTGCCAGCAGGGGAGACAGGAACTATGGCTACACCTTC
cdr3_aa: CASRGDRNYGYTF

j_call: TRBJ2-2
cdr3_length: 13
d_call: NA
clone_size: NA
v_call: TRBV19
cdr3_nt: TGTGCCAGTAGTAGTCTGGGGGGCGGGGAGCTGTTTTTT
cdr3_aa: CASSSLGGGELFF

j_call: TRBJ2-3
cdr3_length: 12
d_call: NA
clone_size: NA
v_call: TRBV5-1
cdr3_nt: TGCGCCAGCAGTATGTCCACAGATACGCAGTATTTT
cdr3_aa: CASSMSTDTQYF

j_call: TRBJ2-7
cdr3_length: 17
d_call: NA
clone_size: NA
v_call: TRBV7-2
cdr3_nt: TGTGCCAGCAGCTTAGGACCAGTGGGGCAAAGCTCCTACGAGCAGTACTTC
cdr3_aa: CASSLGPVGQSSYEQYF

j_call: TRBJ1-1
cdr3_length: 15
d_call: TRBD1
clone_size: few
v_call: TRBV27
cdr3_nt: TGTGCCAGCAGTCCCTATGGACAGGGGAGGACTGAAGCTTTCTTT
cdr3_aa: CASSPYGQGRTEAFF

j_call: TRBJ2-1
cdr3_length: 16
d_call: NA
clone_size: NA
v_call: TRBV5-1
cdr3_nt: TGCGCCAGCAGCTTGGATCCCCGATACCCCTACAATGAGCAGTTCTTC
cdr3_aa: CASSLDPRYPYNEQFF

j_call: TRBJ1-4
cdr3_length: 13
d_call: NA
clone_size: NA
v_call: TRBV30
cdr3_nt: TGTGCCTGGAGTGGCCAGTTTAATGAAAAACTGTTTTTT
cdr3_aa: CAWSGQFNEKLFF

j_call: TRBJ1-6
cdr3_length: 14
d_call: TRBD1
clone_size: NA
v_call: TRBV18
cdr3_nt: TGTGCCAGCACATGGACAGGGAATAATTCACCCCTCCACTTT
cdr3_aa: CASTWTGNNSPLHF

j_call: TRBJ1-6
cdr3_length: 15
d_call: TRBD1
clone_size: NA
v_call: TRBV7-2
cdr3_nt: TGTGCCAGCAGCCCCCCCGGGACAGGGAATTCACCCCTCCACTTT
cdr3_aa: CASSPPGTGNSPLHF

j_call: TRBJ2-1
cdr3_length: 14
d_call: TRBD1
clone_size: NA
v_call: TRBV5-1
cdr3_nt: TGCGCCAGCAGCTTGGACAGGGGTCGCGATGAGCAGTTCTTC
cdr3_aa: CASSLDRGRDEQFF

j_call: TRBJ1-2
cdr3_length: 17
d_call: NA
clone_size: NA
v_call: TRBV7-8
cdr3_nt: TGTGCCAGCAGCGATAGCCGCGGGGGGGGGCGACTATCCGGCTACACCTTC
cdr3_aa: CASSDSRGGGRLSGYTF